This T cell receptor (beta chain) was sequenced for a study of identical twins. There were only healthy Caucasians among the donors. The ends were cut back, 5 bases at V and 6 bases at J, with 11 bases in the middle. Germline lookup yields CDR1 MNHEY and CDR2 SMNVEV (reference sequence). The CDR3 is 14 residues long. Via MiXCR, TCRdb re-called the 5' RACE reads, giving one row per CDR3 protein. The table shows 700,000 or so distinct CDR3 sequences, with around 8.3% occurring only once. This sample also appeared in a second study, on yellow fever vaccine responses in identical twins.

This chain links TRBV27 with TRBJ1-6, with a weak D call TRBD1 (5 bases). Input material: PBMCs. The sequence derives from a woman between 18 and 29 years old in good health. CDR3 residues: CASSRGVSNSPLHF. CDR3 in DNA: TGTGCCAGCAGTAGGGGTGTCTCTAATTCACCCCTCCACTTT.